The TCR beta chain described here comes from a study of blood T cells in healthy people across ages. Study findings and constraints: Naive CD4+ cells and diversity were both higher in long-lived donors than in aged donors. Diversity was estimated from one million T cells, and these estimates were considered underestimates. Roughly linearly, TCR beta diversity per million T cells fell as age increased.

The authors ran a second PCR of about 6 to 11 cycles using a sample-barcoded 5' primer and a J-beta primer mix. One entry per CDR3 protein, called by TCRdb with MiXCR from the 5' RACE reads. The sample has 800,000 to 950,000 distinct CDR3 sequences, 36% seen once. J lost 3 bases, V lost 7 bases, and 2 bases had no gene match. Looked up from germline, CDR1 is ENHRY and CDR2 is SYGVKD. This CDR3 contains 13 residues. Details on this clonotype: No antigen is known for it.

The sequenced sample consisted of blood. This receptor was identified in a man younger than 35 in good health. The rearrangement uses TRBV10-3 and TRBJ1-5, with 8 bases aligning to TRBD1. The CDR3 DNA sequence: TGTGCCATCACACAGGGGGACAATCAGCCCCAGCATTTT. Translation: CAITQGDNQPQHF.